A single sample gave rise to the 23 T cell receptor beta chains below, sequenced in a study of control samples from healthy donors and cancer patients. Here immunoSEQ multiplex PCR was the method, and the copy in TCRdb shows in-frame clones only, minus some. The data show some 150,000 clones, with about 90% seen just once and 6% to 9% held by the top ten. The specimen was blood. These receptors all come from a young man in good health.

The rearrangement joins TRBV4-1 to TRBJ1-1; 7 bases map to TRBD1. With V trimmed by 4 bases and J by 6 bases, 14 bases remained unmatched. The CDR3 sequence is 16 residues long. Germline V gene lookup returns CDR1 MGHRA and CDR2 YSYEKL. The CDR3 region is CASSPGGGARAAEAFF. CDR3 coding DNA: TGCGCCAGCAGCCCAGGGGGAGGGGCAAGGGCCGCTGAAGCTTTCTTT.

The CDR3 DNA reads TGCGCCAGCAGCGGAACAGGGGCTGGGGCCAACGTCCTGACTTTC. Amino acids: CASSGTGAGANVLTF. The V and J genes are TRBV5-1 and TRBJ2-6; TRBD1 matches 7 bases. The CDR3 length is 15 residues. CDR1 SGHRS and CDR2 YFSETQ come from the germline V gene. V lost 4 bases to trimming and J lost 2 bases; unmatched junction nucleotides: 3.

The chain recombines TRBV19 with TRBJ2-1, with TRBD2 matching over 10 bases. V was pared by 3 bases and J by 8 bases, with 7 bases of the junction left unmatched. Per germline, CDR1 LNHDA and CDR2 SQIVND (reference sequence). The CDR3 totals 15 residues. The CDR3 nucleotides read TGTGCCAGTAGTATGGGGACTAGCGTCGCCCATGAGCAGTTCTTC. Protein: CASSMGTSVAHEQFF.

The chain couples TRBV7-2 to TRBJ2-7; 11 bases line up with TRBD1. Germline values: CDR1 SGHTA, CDR2 FQGNSA. The V and J ends lost 2 bases and 3 bases, in that order; junction bases with no gene match: 3. The CDR3 totals 15 residues. The CDR3 protein is CASSLLGTGGYEQYF. CDR3 nucleotide sequence: TGTGCCAGCAGCTTACTCGGGACAGGGGGCTACGAGCAGTACTTC.

The J gene is TRBJ1-1, the V gene TRBV19, with 8 bases fitting TRBD1. CDR1 is LNHDA, CDR2 SQIVND, per germline (reference sequence). With 10 bases clipped from V and 3 bases from J, the junction kept 10 bases outside the gene matches. The CDR3 runs to 14 residues. CDR3 bases: TGTGCCACCACAGACAGGGGTGGATACACTGAAGCTTTCTTT. It translates to CATTDRGGYTEAFF.

This chain links TRBV6-5 with TRBJ2-1, with D tentatively TRBD2 (6 bases). The germline V gene has CDR1 MNHEY and CDR2 SVGAGI. Trimming stripped 7 bases from V and 4 bases from J, with 17 bases between. The CDR3 extends over 15 amino acids. CDR3 DNA: TGTGCCAGCACCGCCGGGGACTGGTCGTACAATGAGCAGTTCTTC. Amino acids: CASTAGDWSYNEQFF.

This sequence joins TRBV30 and TRBJ1-1, with no clear D. Germline V gene sequence: CDR1 GTSNPN, CDR2 SVGIG (reference sequence). The CDR3 has 12 residues. V was trimmed by 4 bases and J by 6 bases, leaving 12 bases between them. Here the CDR3 reads CAWKGLGSEAFF. In DNA form, the CDR3 reads TGTGCCTGGAAGGGATTAGGGTCTGAAGCTTTCTTT.

CDR3 nucleotides: TGCGCCAGCAGGGCACTAGCGGGGGTTTACAATGAGCAGTTCTTC. Amino acids: CASRALAGVYNEQFF. V gene TRBV10-2 combines with J gene TRBJ2-1, with 11 bases that match TRBD2. This CDR3 is built from 15 residues. CDR1 is WSHSY and CDR2 is SAAADI in the germline V gene. V lost 6 bases to trimming and J lost 4 bases; unmatched junction nucleotides: 5.

The J gene is TRBJ1-2, the V gene TRBV4-1, with no clear D. Per the germline V gene, CDR1 is MGHRA and CDR2 is YSYEKL. V was cut by 5 bases and J by 3 bases, with 16 bases left in between. The CDR3 has 15 amino acids. The CDR3: CASSTRYTEDYGYTF. As DNA, the CDR3 is TGCGCCAGCAGCACCAGATATACAGAGGACTATGGCTACACCTTC.

This clone has more than one count but fewer than ten. This chain joins TRBV13 and TRBJ2-4; TRBD2 might be the D (6 bases). Germline V gene data show CDR1 as PRHDT and CDR2 as FYEKMQ (reference sequence). The CDR3 extends over 17 amino acids. V was pared by 5 bases and J by 3 bases, with 20 bases between. CDR3 amino acids: CASSPRWEVGDKNIQYF. CDR3 bases: TGTGCCAGCAGCCCCCGCTGGGAGGTAGGCGACAAAAACATTCAGTACTTC.

The chain has TRBV5-6 and TRBJ2-1; TRBD2 matches 12 bases. Germline V gene data show CDR1 as SGHDT and CDR2 as YYEEEE. Trimming removed 6 bases from V and 3 bases from J; junction bases left unmatched: 4. The CDR3 extends over 15 amino acids. The CDR3 DNA reads TGTGCCAGCATCCTAGCGGGGGGGAACTACAATGAGCAGTTCTTC. It codes for CASILAGGNYNEQFF.

The chain carries TRBV18 and TRBJ2-1, with a possible D match to TRBD1 (5 bases). The CDR3 sequence is 16 residues long. Germline V gene sequence: CDR1 KGHSH, CDR2 LQKENI. With 1 base removed from V and 0 bases from J, the gap between germline ends came to 10 bases. Here the CDR3 reads CASSPRQGSSYNEQFF. The CDR3 nucleotides are TGTGCCAGCTCACCACGCCAGGGCAGCTCCTACAATGAGCAGTTCTTC.

The chain recombines TRBV6-4 with TRBJ2-1, with 7 bases aligning to TRBD2. From germline, CDR1 is MRHNA and CDR2 SNTAGT. The CDR3 runs to 16 residues. V dropped 4 bases and J dropped 0; count of bases not matched to a gene: 6. The CDR3 reads CASSALASDSYNEQFF. CDR3 nucleotide sequence: TGTGCCAGCAGTGCACTAGCGAGTGACTCCTACAATGAGCAGTTCTTC.

This clone was recorded once. The V and J genes are TRBV7-9 and TRBJ2-7; D is unclear. CDR3 length: 12 residues. Germline lookup yields CDR1 SEHNR and CDR2 FQNEAQ (reference sequence). The V end lost 4 bases, the J end lost 0 bases, and 4 bases lay between the germline ends. CDR3 DNA: TGTGCCAGCAGCTCGAACTCCTACGAGCAGTACTTC. Translated: CASSSNSYEQYF.

The chain joins TRBV27 to TRBJ2-7; 7 nucleotides agree with TRBD1. The CDR3 runs to 16 residues. V shed 5 bases and J 3 bases; nucleotides not matched to a gene: 13. Germline CDR1 MNHEY, CDR2 SMNVEV (reference sequence). CDR3: CASSPLLGQKVYEQYF. CDR3 DNA: TGTGCCAGCAGTCCACTATTGGGACAGAAAGTCTACGAGCAGTACTTC.

This rearrangement joins TRBV28 to TRBJ1-3, with D possibly TRBD1 on 5 matching bases. The germline CDR1 and CDR2 sequences are MDHEN and SYDVKM. This CDR3 is built from 13 residues. Trimming removed 7 bases at V and 7 bases at J, with 14 bases between. The CDR3 here is CASTQGGENTIYF. Written as DNA, the CDR3 is TGTGCCAGCACTCAGGGAGGGGAGAACACCATATATTTT.

V is TRBV28 and J is TRBJ2-7; the D gene could be TRBD1 or TRBD2 (5 bases each). The length of the CDR3 is 16 residues. CDR1 and CDR2 (germline): MDHEN, SYDVKM. V was pared by 5 bases and J by 0 bases, with 17 bases between. CDR3 coding DNA: TGTGCCAGCAGTGGGTACGGGACGGGGAGCTCCTACGAGCAGTACTTC. Residues: CASSGYGTGSSYEQYF.

The rearrangement links TRBV5-1 to TRBJ1-5, with a possible D match to TRBD1 (5 bases). Germline CDR1 SGHRS, CDR2 YFSETQ. V dropped 2 bases and J dropped 3 bases, with 12 bases sitting between them. The CDR3 loop spans 15 amino acids. This CDR3 reads CASSLSGENNQPQHF. In nucleotides, the CDR3 is TGCGCCAGCAGCTTATCGGGGGAAAACAATCAGCCCCAGCATTTT.

The chain combines TRBV7-8 with TRBJ2-3; D is unresolved. Germline V gene lookup returns CDR1 SGHVS and CDR2 FQNEAQ. The CDR3 is 14 residues long. The V and J ends lost 3 bases and 1 base respectively, with 8 bases between them. The CDR3: CASSFSGGTDTQYF. In nucleotides, the CDR3 is TGTGCCAGCAGCTTCAGTGGGGGCACAGATACGCAGTATTTT. The full variable domain, in which reference TRBV7-8 and TRBJ2-3 provide the parts outside the CDR3, is GAGVSQSPRYKVAKRGQDVALRCDPISGHVSLFWYQQALGQGPEFLTYFQNEAQLDKSGLPSDRFFAERPEGSVSTLKIQRTQQEDSAVYLCASSFSGGTDTQYFGPGTRLTVL.

The V and J genes are TRBV11-1 and TRBJ2-7; 8 bases agree with TRBD2. The CDR3 extends over 14 amino acids. Germline V lookup: CDR1 SGHAT, CDR2 FQDESV (reference sequence). After removal of 5 bases from V and 4 bases from J, the junction contained 7 bases not matched to a gene. CDR3 in DNA: TGTGCCAGCAGCCCCCAAGGCGGGAGGTACGAGCAGTACTTC. This translates into CASSPQGGRYEQYF.

The V and J genes are TRBV3-1 (or the pseudogene TRBV3-2) and TRBJ2-3, with TRBD2 matching over 7 bases. Germline assignment: CDR1 LGHDT and CDR2 YNNKEL (reference sequence). Trimming at V came to 5 bases and at J to 2 bases, leaving 7 bases not matched to a gene. The length of the CDR3 is 15 residues. CDR3 sequence: CASSSRGGDTDTQYF. The DNA of the CDR3 is TGTGCCAGCAGCTCCCGCGGGGGAGACACAGATACGCAGTATTTT.

This clone was picked up one time. The chain has TRBV19 and TRBJ2-2; D is perhaps TRBD1 (6 bases). The CDR3 length is 14 residues. The germline V gene has CDR1 LNHDA and CDR2 SQIVND (reference sequence). The ends were cut back, 6 bases at V and 2 bases at J, with 10 bases in the middle. The CDR3 reads CASSGTPNTGELFF. CDR3 sequence (DNA): TGTGCCAGTAGCGGGACACCCAACACCGGGGAGCTGTTTTTT.

This clone was seen just once. The chain combines TRBV4-1 with TRBJ2-7, with 11 nucleotides matching TRBD1. CDR1 is MGHRA and CDR2 is YSYEKL in the germline V gene. J was trimmed by 3 bases and V by 3 bases; bases with no gene match: 4. The CDR3 is made up of 15 amino acids. In DNA form, the CDR3 reads TGCGCCAGCAGCCACGGGACAGGGGGTCACTACGAGCAGTACTTC. Its translation is CASSHGTGGHYEQYF.